A single sample is the source of the 32 T cell receptor beta chains below, sequenced in a study of T cell changes during pregnancy in multiple sclerosis. Profiling relied on immunoSEQ multiplex PCR, and the TCRdb table lists in-frame clones only, not all of them. The sample contains 75,000 to 95,000 clones, 80% to 90% of which appear only once. The source was peripheral blood, collected in the first trimester of pregnancy. The receptors here all came from a female donor in good health, enrolled as a control in a pregnancy study.

This chain joins TRBV10-2 and TRBJ2-3; D might be TRBD1 (6 bases). The length of the CDR3 is 12 residues. V was shortened by 10 bases and J by 6 bases, with 14 bases between the two germline ends. Germline CDR1 and CDR2: WSHSY and SAAADI. CDR3 protein: CATLVRGDTQYF. In DNA, the CDR3 is TGCGCCACCCTGGTGAGGGGGGATACGCAGTATTTT.

The chain has TRBV7-2 and TRBJ2-3, with TRBD2 matching over 16 bases. The J segment lost 14 bases and the V segment lost 5 bases, leaving 10 bases of the junction unmatched. Per the germline V gene, CDR1 is SGHTA and CDR2 is FQGNSA. This CDR3 is built from 15 residues. The CDR3 bases are TGTGCCAGCAGCATGGGACTAGCGGGGGGGCGAGAGATGTATTTT. It translates to CASSMGLAGGREMYF.

The chain couples TRBV19 to TRBJ2-5, with 9 bases identical to TRBD1. Per the germline V gene, CDR1 is LNHDA and CDR2 is SQIVND (reference sequence). J lost 5 bases, V lost 7 bases, and 5 bases had no gene match. The CDR3 sequence is 13 residues long. The CDR3 loop reads CASTPGQGETQYF. The CDR3 DNA sequence: TGTGCCAGTACCCCCGGACAGGGGGAGACCCAGTACTTC.

This chain joins TRBV19 and TRBJ2-7; D uncertain. The CDR3 is made up of 13 amino acids. CDR1 LNHDA and CDR2 SQIVND come from the germline V gene (reference sequence). V lost 5 bases and J 2 bases, leaving 10 bases between the germline ends. The DNA for the CDR3 is TGTGCCAGTAGTGCCAGGTTCCCCTACGAGCAGTACTTC. Protein: CASSARFPYEQYF.

The rearrangement uses TRBV5-1 and TRBJ1-4, with 8 bases matching TRBD1. The V gene's germline CDR1 is SGHRS and CDR2 YFSETQ. CDR3 length equals 14 residues. After removal of 4 bases from V and 5 bases from J, the junction contained 4 bases not matched to a gene. The CDR3 bases are TGCGCCAGCAGCCCTGACAGGGGAAATGAAAAACTGTTTTTT. It translates to CASSPDRGNEKLFF.

This clone was recorded only once. The chain uses TRBV28 and TRBJ2-5; 10 bases are a match to TRBD1. Germline values: CDR1 MDHEN, CDR2 SYDVKM. The CDR3 consists of 15 residues. Trimming cost V 3 bases and J 4 bases; bases outside gene matches: 5. CDR3 bases: TGTGCCAGCAGTTTTGGGGACAGGGGTCGAGAGACCCAGTACTTC. Translating gives CASSFGDRGRETQYF.

CDR3 residues: CASSQDRYSNQPQHF. The CDR3 bases are TGTGCCAGCAGCCAAGACAGATATAGCAATCAGCCCCAGCATTTT. The rearrangement joins TRBV6-1 to TRBJ1-5; possible D gene TRBD1, 5 bases. The CDR3 length is 15 residues. Germline V CDR1 and CDR2: MNHNS, SASEGT. V was clipped by 6 bases and J by 0 bases, with 12 bases between them.

V and J are TRBV6-5 and TRBJ1-2, with 7 bases matching TRBD1. The CDR3 is 12 residues long. V was pared by 6 bases and J by 8 bases, with 6 bases of the junction left unmatched. Looked up from germline, CDR1 is MNHEY and CDR2 is SVGAGI. CDR3 bases: TGTGCCAGCAGCGCGACAGGGCGCGGCTACACCTTC. As protein: CASSATGRGYTF.

The chain carries TRBV27 and TRBJ1-5; a possible D gene is TRBD1 (6 bases). The ends were cut back, 0 bases at V and 0 bases at J, with 12 bases in the middle. Looked up from germline, CDR1 is MNHEY and CDR2 is SMNVEV (reference sequence). This CDR3 region has 17 residues. CDR3 in DNA: TGTGCCAGCAGTTTATCGGACAGTTCTTATAGCAATCAGCCCCAGCATTTT. It encodes CASSLSDSSYSNQPQHF.

This rearrangement joins TRBV25-1 to TRBJ1-2; maybe TRBD1 (5 bases). The V gene's germline CDR1 is MGHDK and CDR2 SYGVNS. The CDR3 extends over 14 amino acids. V lost 5 bases, J lost 2 bases, and 12 bases lay in between. This CDR3 reads CASSQAGWNYGYTF. Here the CDR3 DNA reads TGTGCCAGCAGTCAGGCAGGGTGGAACTATGGCTACACCTTC.

The chain couples TRBV19 to TRBJ1-5, with 10 positions matching TRBD1. Germline CDR1 is LNHDA and CDR2 is SQIVND (reference sequence). This CDR3 is built from 16 residues. V lost 5 bases and J lost 0; bases outside the gene matches: 4. The CDR3 here is CASSGQGGYSNQPQHF. CDR3 nucleotides: TGTGCCAGTAGTGGACAGGGGGGATATAGCAATCAGCCCCAGCATTTT.

This chain uses TRBV11-3 with TRBJ1-4; D might be TRBD1 (6 bases). CDR3 length: 15 residues. Germline assignment: CDR1 SGHNT and CDR2 YENEEA. Trimming removed 5 bases at V and 5 bases at J, with 15 bases between. The CDR3 reads CASSRMGAGNEKLFF. The DNA for the CDR3 is TGTGCCAGCAGCCGCATGGGGGCAGGAAATGAAAAACTGTTTTTT.

The chain couples TRBV5-1 to TRBJ1-3; no reliable D call. This CDR3 is 16 amino acids long. V shed 3 bases and J shed 0 bases, with 13 bases lying between them. Per germline, CDR1 SGHRS and CDR2 YFSETQ. The CDR3 DNA sequence: TGCGCCAGCAGCTCCTCAACGGGTGTCTCTGGAAACACCATATATTTT. Translation: CASSSSTGVSGNTIYF. Full variable domain (rest looked up from reference TRBV5-1 and TRBJ1-3): KAGVTQTPRYLIKTRGQQVTLSCSPISGHRSVSWYQQTPGQGLQFLFEYFSETQRNKGNFPGRFSGRQFSNSRSEMNVSTLELGDSALYLCASSSSTGVSGNTIYFGEGSWLTVV.

J is TRBJ1-2 and V is TRBV2, with D possibly being TRBD1 (6 bases). Germline values: CDR1 SNHLY, CDR2 FYNNEI. Deletions cut 8 bases from V and 2 bases from J, with 18 bases between. This CDR3 contains 15 residues. CDR3 loop: CASDFSGAMNYGYTF. The CDR3 DNA reads as TGTGCCAGCGATTTTTCAGGGGCTATGAACTATGGCTACACCTTC.

V is TRBV7-2 and J is TRBJ1-5; 9 positions agree with TRBD1. The CDR3 has 16 residues. The J segment lost 7 bases and the V segment lost 5 bases, leaving 12 bases of the junction unmatched. CDR1 is SGHTA, CDR2 FQGNSA, per germline. CDR3 residues: CASSLKGGQGYQPQHF. The DNA of the CDR3 is TGTGCCAGCAGCCTAAAGGGGGGACAGGGATACCAGCCCCAGCATTTT.

V usage is TRBV4-2 and J usage is TRBJ1-2; D unclear. Germline values: CDR1 LGHNA, CDR2 YNFKEQ. The germline V and J ends were trimmed by 1 base and 6 bases, with 18 bases remaining between them. CDR3 size: 16 residues. The CDR3 bases are TGTGCCAGCAGCCAAGCATTGGCCCGAGAGAGCGATGGCTACACCTTC. This sequence encodes CASSQALARESDGYTF.

V usage is TRBV5-1 and J usage is TRBJ2-7; 8 bases align to TRBD2. V gave up 3 bases and J gave up 0 bases; unmatched junction bases: 8. The CDR3 consists of 16 residues. Germline V gene lookup returns CDR1 SGHRS and CDR2 YFSETQ. Written as DNA, the CDR3 is TGCGCCAGCAGCTCGAGACTAGCGTCTAGCTCCTACGAGCAGTACTTC. It yields the protein CASSSRLASSSYEQYF.

The chain links TRBV6-6 to TRBJ1-5; D gene uncertain. The V gene lost 4 bases and the J gene lost 0 bases, with 7 bases spanning the gap. CDR1 is MNHNY and CDR2 is SVGAGI in the germline V gene (reference sequence). This CDR3 is 14 amino acids long. The CDR3 nucleotides are TGTGCCAGCAGTTGGGCAGCTAGCAATCAGCCCCAGCATTTT. It codes for CASSWAASNQPQHF.

This clone appeared a single time. The rearrangement joins TRBV5-1 to TRBJ1-2, with 8 bases identical to TRBD1. The CDR3 has 14 residues. Germline assignment: CDR1 SGHRS and CDR2 YFSETQ. The trim removed 8 bases at V and 3 bases at J, leaving 9 bases unmatched. CDR3 sequence: CASKPGQGYYGYTF. In DNA form, the CDR3 reads TGCGCCAGTAAGCCCGGACAGGGTTACTATGGCTACACCTTC.

The genes are TRBV18 and TRBJ1-2, with D hard to call. V gave up 6 bases and J gave up 8 bases, with 16 bases separating them. This CDR3 is 13 amino acids long. Germline V gene lookup returns CDR1 KGHSH and CDR2 LQKENI. CDR3 sequence (DNA): TGTGCCAGCTCCCCGGACCCTAGGAGGGGCTACACCTTC. Translating gives CASSPDPRRGYTF.

This clone was counted a single time. The rearrangement joins TRBV27 to TRBJ1-6; 8 positions agree with TRBD1. The ends lost 5 bases at V and 10 bases at J; junction bases unmatched: 4. The germline V gene has CDR1 MNHEY and CDR2 SMNVEV (reference sequence). CDR3 length equals 13 residues. CDR3 DNA sequence: TGTGCCAGCAGTATGACAGGGGTATCACCCCTCCACTTT. Amino acid sequence: CASSMTGVSPLHF.

J is TRBJ2-1 and V is TRBV29-1, with 13 bases lining up with TRBD2. This CDR3 has 15 residues. CDR1 is SQVTM and CDR2 is ANQGSEA in the germline V gene. The V gene end was trimmed by 6 bases and the J gene end by 8 bases; junction bases not matched to a gene: 10. The CDR3 spells CSVGTSGVIGDEQFF. The CDR3 region has the DNA TGCAGCGTGGGGACTAGCGGGGTGATAGGGGATGAGCAGTTCTTC.

Worth noting for this clone: Additional DNA sequences in this sample encode the identical CDR3. The chain combines TRBV9 with TRBJ2-5, with TRBD2 matching over 7 bases. The CDR3 length is 14 residues. Losses at the gene ends were 0 bases for V and 5 bases for J; bases not matched to a gene: 4. Germline loops: CDR1 SGDLS, CDR2 YYNGEE. The CDR3 nucleotides read TGTGCCAGCAGCGTAGGGGGGGGGAGGGAGACCCAGTACTTC. Amino acid sequence: CASSVGGGRETQYF. Drawing the rest from reference TRBV9 and TRBJ2-5, the complete variable domain is DSGVTQTPKHLITATGQRVTLRCSPRSGDLSVYWYQQSLDQGLQFLIQYYNGEERAKGNILERFSAQQFPDLHSELNLSSLELGDSALYFCASSVGGGRETQYFGPGTRLLVL.

This clone showed up just once. J is TRBJ1-2 and V is TRBV6-1; 8 bases fit TRBD1. The junction had 14 bases not matched to a gene; V was cut back by 0 bases and J by 8 bases. CDR3 length equals 17 residues. Germline V gives CDR1 MNHNS, CDR2 SASEGT. The DNA for the CDR3 is TGTGCCAGCAGTGAAGCATATGTGGCTCGACAGGGGTACGGCTACACCTTC. It codes for CASSEAYVARQGYGYTF.

The table lists this clone with a count of one. CDR3 protein: CASSQSSGTFNQPQHF. CDR3 in DNA: TGTGCCAGCAGCCAATCATCTGGGACATTTAATCAGCCCCAGCATTTT. The chain recombines TRBV11-2 with TRBJ1-5; tentative D call: TRBD1 (6 bases). In germline, CDR1 is SGHAT, CDR2 FQNNGV. CDR3 length: 16 amino acids. Trimming stripped 5 bases from V and 4 bases from J, with 18 bases between.

The chain has TRBV5-4 and TRBJ2-5, with TRBD2 as a possible D gene (6 bases). V lost 5 bases and J lost 0, with 14 bases in between. Germline V gene data show CDR1 as SGHNT and CDR2 as YYREEE (reference sequence). This CDR3 has 15 amino acids. CDR3 sequence: CASSLSVADQETQYF. The CDR3 nucleotides are TGTGCCAGCAGTCTGTCAGTAGCGGACCAAGAGACCCAGTACTTC. The full variable domain, completed using reference TRBV5-4 and TRBJ2-5, is ETGVTQSPTHLIKTRGQQVTLRCSSQSGHNTVSWYQQALGQGPQFIFQYYREEENGRGNFPPRFSGLQFPNYSSELNVNALELDDSALYLCASSLSVADQETQYFGPGTRLLVL.

This chain joins TRBV5-1 and TRBJ1-6, with 7 nucleotides matching TRBD1. The V segment lost 0 bases and the J segment 7 bases; nucleotides outside the gene matches: 4. The CDR3 is made up of 15 amino acids. Germline V lookup: CDR1 SGHRS, CDR2 YFSETQ. Written as DNA, the CDR3 is TGCGCCAGCAGCTTGGGGGGACAGACCAATTCACCCCTCCACTTT. Its protein is CASSLGGQTNSPLHF.

The rearrangement links TRBV5-1 to TRBJ1-3, with no clear D. CDR3 length equals 13 residues. Trimming stripped 0 bases from V and 6 bases from J, with 7 bases between. The germline CDR1 and CDR2 sequences are SGHRS and YFSETQ. CDR3 coding DNA: TGCGCCAGCAGCTTGGACTACCTAAACACCATATATTTT. Its protein product is CASSLDYLNTIYF. The entire variable domain, with the rest obtained from reference TRBV5-1 and TRBJ1-3, is as follows: KAGVTQTPRYLIKTRGQQVTLSCSPISGHRSVSWYQQTPGQGLQFLFEYFSETQRNKGNFPGRFSGRQFSNSRSEMNVSTLELGDSALYLCASSLDYLNTIYFGEGSWLTVV.

V gene TRBV28 combines with J gene TRBJ1-4, with D maybe TRBD1 (5 bases). The CDR3 contains 14 residues. Trimming left V 6 bases short and J 2 bases short, with 10 bases between. Germline V gene sequence: CDR1 MDHEN, CDR2 SYDVKM. The CDR3: CASSLRGTNEKLFF. CDR3 in DNA: TGTGCCAGCAGCCTGCGGGGGACTAATGAAAAACTGTTTTTT.

This chain connects TRBV4-1 to TRBJ1-2; D remains unclear. Germline loops: CDR1 MGHRA, CDR2 YSYEKL. The CDR3 is made up of 13 amino acids. The V end was cut by 0 bases, the J end by 5 bases, with 7 bases between. The CDR3 here is CASSQDGLYGYTF. CDR3 bases: TGCGCCAGCAGCCAAGATGGGCTATATGGCTACACCTTC.

This rearrangement joins TRBV2 to TRBJ1-1; 7 bases agree with TRBD1. Germline CDR1 reads SNHLY; CDR2 reads FYNNEI. This CDR3 comprises 14 residues. The V gene end was trimmed by 6 bases and the J gene end by 6 bases; junction bases not matched to a gene: 10. The CDR3: CASRPGTAVAEAFF. DNA for the CDR3: TGTGCCAGCAGACCTGGGACAGCAGTCGCTGAAGCTTTCTTT.

V and J are TRBV11-2 and TRBJ1-3, with D uncertain. Trimming stripped 6 bases from V and 1 base from J, with 16 bases between. Germline assignment: CDR1 SGHAT and CDR2 FQNNGV. This CDR3 is built from 16 residues. The CDR3 DNA reads as TGTGCCAGCAGATTGAGAAATGGGAGGTCTGGAAACACCATATATTTT. Translated: CASRLRNGRSGNTIYF.